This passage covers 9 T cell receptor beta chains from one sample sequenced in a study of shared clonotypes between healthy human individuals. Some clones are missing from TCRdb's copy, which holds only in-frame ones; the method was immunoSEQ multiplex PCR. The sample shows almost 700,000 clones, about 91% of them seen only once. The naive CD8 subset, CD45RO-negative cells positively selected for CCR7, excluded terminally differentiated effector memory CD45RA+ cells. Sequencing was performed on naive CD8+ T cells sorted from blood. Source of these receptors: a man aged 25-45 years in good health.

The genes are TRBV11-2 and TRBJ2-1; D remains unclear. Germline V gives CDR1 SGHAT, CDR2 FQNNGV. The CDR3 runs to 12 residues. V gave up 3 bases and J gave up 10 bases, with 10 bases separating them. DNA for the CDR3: TGTGCCAGCAGCTTCGGTCCCTTGGAGCAGTTCTTC. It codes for CASSFGPLEQFF.

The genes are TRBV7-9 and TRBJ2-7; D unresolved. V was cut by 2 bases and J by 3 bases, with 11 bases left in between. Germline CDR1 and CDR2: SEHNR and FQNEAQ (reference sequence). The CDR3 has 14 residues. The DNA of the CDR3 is TGTGCCAGCAGCTTAAAAACGGACGGCTACGAGCAGTACTTC. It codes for CASSLKTDGYEQYF.

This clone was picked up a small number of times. CDR3 residues: CASSLAGEGANVLTF. The CDR3 region has the DNA TGTGCCAGCAGCTTAGCAGGGGAGGGGGCCAACGTCCTGACTTTC. The chain combines TRBV7-9 with TRBJ2-6, with D perhaps given as TRBD1 or TRBD2 (5 bases each). V shed 0 bases and J shed 4 bases, with 7 bases lying between them. Germline lookup yields CDR1 SEHNR and CDR2 FQNEAQ (reference sequence). The CDR3 loop spans 15 amino acids.

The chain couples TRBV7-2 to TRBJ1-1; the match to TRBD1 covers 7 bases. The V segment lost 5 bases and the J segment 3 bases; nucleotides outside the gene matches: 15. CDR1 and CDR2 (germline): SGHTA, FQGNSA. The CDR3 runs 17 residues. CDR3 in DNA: TGTGCCAGCAGCGCGCCCGGGACAGTATTTCTGGACACTGAAGCTTTCTTT. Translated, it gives CASSAPGTVFLDTEAFF.

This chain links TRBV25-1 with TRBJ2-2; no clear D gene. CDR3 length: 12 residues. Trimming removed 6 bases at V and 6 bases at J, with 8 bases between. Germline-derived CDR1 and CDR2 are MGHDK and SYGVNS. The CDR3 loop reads CASSRYSGELFF. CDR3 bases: TGTGCCAGCAGCCGATATTCCGGGGAGCTGTTTTTT.

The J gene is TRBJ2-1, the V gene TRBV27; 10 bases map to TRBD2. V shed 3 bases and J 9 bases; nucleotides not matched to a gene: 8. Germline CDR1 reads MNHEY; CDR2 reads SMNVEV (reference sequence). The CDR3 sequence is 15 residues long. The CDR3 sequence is CASSFTLAGVPEQFF. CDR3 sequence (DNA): TGTGCCAGCAGTTTTACCCTAGCGGGAGTACCTGAGCAGTTCTTC.

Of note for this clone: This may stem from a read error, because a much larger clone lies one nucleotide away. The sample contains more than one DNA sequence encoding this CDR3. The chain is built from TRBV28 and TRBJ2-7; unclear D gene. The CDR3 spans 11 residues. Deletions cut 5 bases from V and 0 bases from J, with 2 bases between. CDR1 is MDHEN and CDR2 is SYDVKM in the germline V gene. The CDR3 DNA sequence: TGTGCCAGCAGTACCTCCTACGAGCAGTACTTC. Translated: CASSTSYEQYF.

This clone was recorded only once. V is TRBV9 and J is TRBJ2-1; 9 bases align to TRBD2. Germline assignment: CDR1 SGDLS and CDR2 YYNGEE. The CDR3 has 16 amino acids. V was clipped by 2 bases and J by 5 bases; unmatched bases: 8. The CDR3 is CASSVFGGRGDNEQFF. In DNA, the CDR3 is TGTGCCAGCAGCGTCTTCGGCGGGAGGGGTGACAATGAGCAGTTCTTC. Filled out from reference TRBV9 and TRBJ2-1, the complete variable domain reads DSGVTQTPKHLITATGQRVTLRCSPRSGDLSVYWYQQSLDQGLQFLIQYYNGEERAKGNILERFSAQQFPDLHSELNLSSLELGDSALYFCASSVFGGRGDNEQFFGPGTRLTVL.

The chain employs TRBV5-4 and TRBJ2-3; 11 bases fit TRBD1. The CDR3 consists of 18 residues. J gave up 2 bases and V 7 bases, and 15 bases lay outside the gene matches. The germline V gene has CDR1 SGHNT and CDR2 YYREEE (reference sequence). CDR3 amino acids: CASWDRGRSNLNTDTQYF. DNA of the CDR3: TGTGCCAGCTGGGACAGGGGGAGGTCTAACCTTAACACAGATACGCAGTATTTT.